This entry is about one TCR beta chain. The length of the CDR3 is 16 residues. Germline assignment: CDR1 SGHNT and CDR2 YENEEA. V shed 4 bases, J shed 4 bases, and the junction held 8 bases outside the gene matches. The data originate from a study of blood T cell repertoires in COVID-19. The overall study: Acute-phase and convalescent COVID-19 samples originated in the United States, Italy and Spain.

Assignment of participants to cohorts was predicated upon participant-reported clinical history. Data came from immunoSEQ multiplex PCR; TCRdb stores just in-frame clones and leaves some out. The sample has over 350,000 clones; 88% are singletons. The chain couples TRBV11-3 to TRBJ2-2, with 8 nucleotides matching TRBD2. This sequence was found in a woman aged 30 to 39 with acute COVID-19. Sequenced input: PBMCs or T cells enriched from blood (not recorded which). This CDR3 is CASSSLAGTPTGELFF. The DNA for the CDR3 is TGTGCCAGCAGCTCCTTAGCGGGGACGCCCACCGGGGAGCTGTTTTTT.